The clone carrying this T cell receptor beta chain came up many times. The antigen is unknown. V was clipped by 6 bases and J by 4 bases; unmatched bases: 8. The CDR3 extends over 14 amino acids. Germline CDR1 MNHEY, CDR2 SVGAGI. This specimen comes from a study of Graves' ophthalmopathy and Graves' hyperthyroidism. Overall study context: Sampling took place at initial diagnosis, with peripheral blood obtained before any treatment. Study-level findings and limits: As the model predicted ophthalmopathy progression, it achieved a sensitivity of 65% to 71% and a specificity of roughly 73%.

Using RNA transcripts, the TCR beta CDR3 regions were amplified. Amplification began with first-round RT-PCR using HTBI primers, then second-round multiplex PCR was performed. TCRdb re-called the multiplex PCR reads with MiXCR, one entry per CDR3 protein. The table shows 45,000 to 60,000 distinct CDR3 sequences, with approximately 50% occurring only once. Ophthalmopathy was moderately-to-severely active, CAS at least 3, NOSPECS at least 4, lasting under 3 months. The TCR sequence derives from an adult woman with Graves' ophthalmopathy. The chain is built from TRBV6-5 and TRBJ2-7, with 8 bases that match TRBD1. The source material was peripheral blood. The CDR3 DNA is TGTGCCAGCAGCCGTGGACAGGGAGGTTACGAGCAGTACTTC. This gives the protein CASSRGQGGYEQYF.